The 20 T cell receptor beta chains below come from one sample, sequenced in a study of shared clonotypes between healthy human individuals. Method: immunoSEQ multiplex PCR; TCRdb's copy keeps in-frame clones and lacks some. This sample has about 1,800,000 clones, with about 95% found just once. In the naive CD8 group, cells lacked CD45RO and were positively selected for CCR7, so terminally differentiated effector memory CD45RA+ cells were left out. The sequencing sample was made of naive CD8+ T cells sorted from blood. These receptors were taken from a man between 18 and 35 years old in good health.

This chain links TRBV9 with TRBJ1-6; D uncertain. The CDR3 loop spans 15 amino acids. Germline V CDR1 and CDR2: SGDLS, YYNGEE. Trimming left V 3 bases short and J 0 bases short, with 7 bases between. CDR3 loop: CASSESSSYNSPLHF. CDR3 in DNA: TGTGCCAGCAGCGAGTCGAGCTCCTATAATTCACCCCTCCACTTT.

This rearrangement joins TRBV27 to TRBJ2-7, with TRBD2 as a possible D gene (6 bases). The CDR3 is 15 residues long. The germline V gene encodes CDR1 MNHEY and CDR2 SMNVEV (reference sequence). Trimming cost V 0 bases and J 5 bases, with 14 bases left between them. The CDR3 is CASSLSGTYTDEQYF. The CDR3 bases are TGTGCCAGCAGTTTATCCGGGACTTATACCGACGAGCAGTACTTC.

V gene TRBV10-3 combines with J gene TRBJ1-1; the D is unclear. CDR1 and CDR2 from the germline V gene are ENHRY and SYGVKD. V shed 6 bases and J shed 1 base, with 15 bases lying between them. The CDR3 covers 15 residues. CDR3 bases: TGTGCCATCAGAACCGACCGGGAGGGGAACACTGAAGCTTTCTTT. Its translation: CAIRTDREGNTEAFF.

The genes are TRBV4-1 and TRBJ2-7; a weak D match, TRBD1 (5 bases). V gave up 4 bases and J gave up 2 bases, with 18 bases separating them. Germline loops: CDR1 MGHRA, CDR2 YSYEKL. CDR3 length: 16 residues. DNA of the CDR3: TGCGCCAGCAGCCGCCGACTCGGAGACAGAGCCTACGAGCAGTACTTC. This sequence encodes CASSRRLGDRAYEQYF.

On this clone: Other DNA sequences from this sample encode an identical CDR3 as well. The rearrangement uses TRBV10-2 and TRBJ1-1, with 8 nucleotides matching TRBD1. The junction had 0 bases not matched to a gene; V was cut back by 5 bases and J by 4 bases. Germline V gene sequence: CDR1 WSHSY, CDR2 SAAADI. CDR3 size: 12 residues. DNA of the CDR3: TGCGCCAGCAGTACAGGGGGCACTGAAGCTTTCTTT. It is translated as CASSTGGTEAFF.

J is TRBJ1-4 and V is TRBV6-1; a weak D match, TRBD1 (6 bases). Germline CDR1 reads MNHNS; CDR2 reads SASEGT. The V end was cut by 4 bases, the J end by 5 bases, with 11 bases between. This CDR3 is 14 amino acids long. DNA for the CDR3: TGTGCCAGCAGTGGGACAGTTTCCAATGAAAAACTGTTTTTT. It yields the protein CASSGTVSNEKLFF.

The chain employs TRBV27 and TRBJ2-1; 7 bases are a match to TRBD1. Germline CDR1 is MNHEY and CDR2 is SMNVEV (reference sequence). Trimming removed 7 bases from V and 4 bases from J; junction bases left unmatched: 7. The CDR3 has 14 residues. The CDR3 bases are TGTGCCAGCACCTTGAGGGGGCCATACAATGAGCAGTTCTTC. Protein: CASTLRGPYNEQFF.

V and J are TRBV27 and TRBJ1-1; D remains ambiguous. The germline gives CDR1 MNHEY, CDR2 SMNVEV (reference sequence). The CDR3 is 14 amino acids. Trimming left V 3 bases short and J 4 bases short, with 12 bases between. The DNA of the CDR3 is TGTGCCAGCAGTTTCCCAGGTAAGTGCACTGAAGCTTTCTTT. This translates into CASSFPGKCTEAFF.

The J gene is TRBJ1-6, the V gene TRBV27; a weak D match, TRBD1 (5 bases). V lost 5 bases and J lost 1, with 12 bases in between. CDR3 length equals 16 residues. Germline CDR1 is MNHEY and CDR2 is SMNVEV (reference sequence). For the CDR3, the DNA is TGTGCCAGCAGTCCCCGGACAAAATCCTATAATTCACCCCTCCACTTT. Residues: CASSPRTKSYNSPLHF.

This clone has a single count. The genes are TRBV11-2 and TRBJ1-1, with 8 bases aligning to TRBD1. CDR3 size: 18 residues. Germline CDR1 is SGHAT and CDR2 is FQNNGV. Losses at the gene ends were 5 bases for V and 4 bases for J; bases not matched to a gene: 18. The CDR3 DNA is TGTGCCAGCAGCCCTTGGGGGTCAGGGGGCGTTCCGGCCACTGAAGCTTTCTTT. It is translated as CASSPWGSGGVPATEAFF.

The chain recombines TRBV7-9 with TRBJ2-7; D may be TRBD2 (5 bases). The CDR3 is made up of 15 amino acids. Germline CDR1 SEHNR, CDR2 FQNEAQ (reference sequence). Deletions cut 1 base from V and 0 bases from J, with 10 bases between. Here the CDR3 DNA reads TGTGCCAGCAGCTTAGTAGGGAGAAGCTCCTACGAGCAGTACTTC. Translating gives CASSLVGRSSYEQYF. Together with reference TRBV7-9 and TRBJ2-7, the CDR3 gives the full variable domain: DTGVSQNPRHKITKRGQNVTFRCDPISEHNRLYWYRQTLGQGPEFLTYFQNEAQLEKSRLLSDRFSAERPKGSFSTLEIQRTEQGDSAMYLCASSLVGRSSYEQYFGPGTRLTVT.

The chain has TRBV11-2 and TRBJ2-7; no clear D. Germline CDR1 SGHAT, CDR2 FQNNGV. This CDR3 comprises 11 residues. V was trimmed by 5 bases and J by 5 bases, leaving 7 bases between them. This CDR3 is CASSHDNEQYF. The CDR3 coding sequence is TGTGCCAGCAGCCACGACAACGAGCAGTACTTC.

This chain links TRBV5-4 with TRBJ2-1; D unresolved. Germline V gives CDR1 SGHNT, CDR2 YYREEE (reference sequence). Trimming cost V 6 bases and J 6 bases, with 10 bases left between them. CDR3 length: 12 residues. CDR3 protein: CASTSGVNEQFF. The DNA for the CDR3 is TGTGCCAGCACCTCAGGAGTCAATGAGCAGTTCTTC. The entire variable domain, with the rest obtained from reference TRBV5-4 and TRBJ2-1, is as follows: ETGVTQSPTHLIKTRGQQVTLRCSSQSGHNTVSWYQQALGQGPQFIFQYYREEENGRGNFPPRFSGLQFPNYSSELNVNALELDDSALYLCASTSGVNEQFFGPGTRLTVL.

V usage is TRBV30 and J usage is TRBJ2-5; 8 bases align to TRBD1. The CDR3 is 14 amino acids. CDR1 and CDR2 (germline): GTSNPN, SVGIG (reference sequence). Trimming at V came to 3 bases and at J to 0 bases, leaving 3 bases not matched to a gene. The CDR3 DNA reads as TGTGCCTGGAGGCCGGGACAGGACCAAGAGACCCAGTACTTC. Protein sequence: CAWRPGQDQETQYF.

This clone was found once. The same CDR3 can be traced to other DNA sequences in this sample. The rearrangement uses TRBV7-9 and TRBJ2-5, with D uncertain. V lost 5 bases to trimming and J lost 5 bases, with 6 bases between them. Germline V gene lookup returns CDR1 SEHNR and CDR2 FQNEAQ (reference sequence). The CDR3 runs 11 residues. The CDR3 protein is CASSPRETQYF. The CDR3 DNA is TGTGCCAGCAGCCCCAGGGAGACCCAGTACTTC. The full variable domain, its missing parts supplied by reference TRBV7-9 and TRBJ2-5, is DTGVSQNPRHKITKRGQNVTFRCDPISEHNRLYWYRQTLGQGPEFLTYFQNEAQLEKSRLLSDRFSAERPKGSFSTLEIQRTEQGDSAMYLCASSPRETQYFGPGTRLLVL.

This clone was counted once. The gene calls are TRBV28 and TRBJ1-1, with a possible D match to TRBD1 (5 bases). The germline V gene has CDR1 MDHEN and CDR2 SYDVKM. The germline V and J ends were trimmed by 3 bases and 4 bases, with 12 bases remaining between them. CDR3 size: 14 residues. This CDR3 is CASSLGPGATEAFF. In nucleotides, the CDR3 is TGTGCCAGCAGTTTGGGCCCTGGGGCCACTGAAGCTTTCTTT.

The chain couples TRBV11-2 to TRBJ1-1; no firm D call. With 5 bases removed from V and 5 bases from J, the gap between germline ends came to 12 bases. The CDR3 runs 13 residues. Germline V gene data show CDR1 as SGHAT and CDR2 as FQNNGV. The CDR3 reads CASSAWEDTEAFF. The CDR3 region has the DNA TGTGCCAGCAGCGCCTGGGAGGATACTGAAGCTTTCTTT.

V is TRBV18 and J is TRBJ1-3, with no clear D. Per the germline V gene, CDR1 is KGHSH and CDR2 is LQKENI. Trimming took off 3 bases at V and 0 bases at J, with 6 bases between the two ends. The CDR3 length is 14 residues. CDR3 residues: CASSPASSGNTIYF. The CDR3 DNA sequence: TGTGCCAGCTCACCGGCTAGCTCTGGAAACACCATATATTTT. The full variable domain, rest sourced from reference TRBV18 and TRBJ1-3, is NAGVMQNPRHLVRRRGQEARLRCSPMKGHSHVYWYRQLPEEGLKFMVYLQKENIIDESGMPKERFSAEFPKEGPSILRIQQVVRGDSAAYFCASSPASSGNTIYFGEGSWLTVV.

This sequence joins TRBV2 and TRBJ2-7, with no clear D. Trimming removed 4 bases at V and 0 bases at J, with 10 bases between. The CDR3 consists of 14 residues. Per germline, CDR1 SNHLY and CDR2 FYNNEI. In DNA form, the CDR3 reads TGTGCCAGCAGTGTCCATTTTCCCTCCTACGAGCAGTACTTC. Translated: CASSVHFPSYEQYF.

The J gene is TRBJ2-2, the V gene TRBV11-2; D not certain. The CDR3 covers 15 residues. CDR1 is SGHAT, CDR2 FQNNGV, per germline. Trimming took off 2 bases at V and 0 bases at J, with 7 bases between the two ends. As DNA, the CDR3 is TGTGCCAGCAGCTTAACGGTCACGAACACCGGGGAGCTGTTTTTT. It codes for CASSLTVTNTGELFF.